This T cell receptor (beta chain) was sequenced during a study of sequential checkpoint blockade in melanoma. Overall study: Arm A got nivolumab then ipilimumab; arm B the reverse, 1:1. Maintenance nivolumab came after either treatment sequence.

The CDR3 has 15 amino acids. CDR1 is KGHSH and CDR2 is LQKENI in the germline V gene. Trimming left V 3 bases short and J 3 bases short, with 13 bases between. Profiled with immunoSEQ multiplex PCR; TCRdb holds only in-frame clones, not every one. The sample lists some 10,000 clones; 55% to 85% were seen once. Indicated treatment: randomized to nivolumab then ipilimumab (arm A) or the reverse (arm B). Patients had received no earlier DNA-damaging chemotherapy. PBMC sorting kept live CD3+CD8+ cells without CD19 or CD56. This chain links TRBV18 with TRBJ2-3, with TRBD1 as a possible D gene (7 bases). The TCR originated in a human donor with melanoma. Sequenced material: CD8+ T cells sorted from blood (inferred from file names), taken from a patient given nivolumab and ipilimumab in sequence. The CDR3: CASSPGQTRTDTQYF. The CDR3 nucleotides are TGTGCCAGCTCACCGGGACAGACTAGGACAGATACGCAGTATTTT.